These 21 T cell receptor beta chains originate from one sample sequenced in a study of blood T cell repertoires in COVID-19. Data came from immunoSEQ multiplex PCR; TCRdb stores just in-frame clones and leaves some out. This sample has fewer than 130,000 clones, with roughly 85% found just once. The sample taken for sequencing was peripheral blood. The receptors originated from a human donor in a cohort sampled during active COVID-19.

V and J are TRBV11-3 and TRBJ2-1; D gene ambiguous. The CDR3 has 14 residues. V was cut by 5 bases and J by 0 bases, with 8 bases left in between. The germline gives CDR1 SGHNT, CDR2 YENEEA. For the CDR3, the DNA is TGTGCCAGCAGCCCATCGGGCTCCTACAATGAGCAGTTCTTC. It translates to CASSPSGSYNEQFF.

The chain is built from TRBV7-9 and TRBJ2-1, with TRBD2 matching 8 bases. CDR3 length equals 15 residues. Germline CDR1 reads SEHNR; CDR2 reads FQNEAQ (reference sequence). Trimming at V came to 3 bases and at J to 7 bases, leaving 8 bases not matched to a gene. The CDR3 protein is CASSLGLEEGNEQFF. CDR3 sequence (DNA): TGTGCCAGCAGCTTGGGACTAGAGGAGGGGAATGAGCAGTTCTTC.

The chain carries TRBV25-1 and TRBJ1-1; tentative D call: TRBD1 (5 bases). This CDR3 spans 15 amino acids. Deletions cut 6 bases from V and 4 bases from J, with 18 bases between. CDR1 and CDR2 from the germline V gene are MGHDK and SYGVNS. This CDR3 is CASSRGFGLLTEAFF. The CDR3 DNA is TGTGCCAGCAGCCGGGGGTTCGGTCTTCTCACTGAAGCTTTCTTT.

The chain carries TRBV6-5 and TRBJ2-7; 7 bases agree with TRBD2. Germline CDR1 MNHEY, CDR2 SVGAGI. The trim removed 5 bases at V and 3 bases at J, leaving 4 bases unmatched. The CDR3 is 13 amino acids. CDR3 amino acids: CASSKTGGYEQYF. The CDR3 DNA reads TGTGCCAGCAGTAAAACGGGAGGCTACGAGCAGTACTTC.

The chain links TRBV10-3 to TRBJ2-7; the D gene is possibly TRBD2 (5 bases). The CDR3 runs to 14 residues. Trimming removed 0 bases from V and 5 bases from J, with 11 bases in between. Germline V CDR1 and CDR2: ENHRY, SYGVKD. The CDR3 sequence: CAISESVRADEQYF. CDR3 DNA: TGTGCCATCAGTGAGTCAGTGCGGGCGGACGAGCAGTACTTC.

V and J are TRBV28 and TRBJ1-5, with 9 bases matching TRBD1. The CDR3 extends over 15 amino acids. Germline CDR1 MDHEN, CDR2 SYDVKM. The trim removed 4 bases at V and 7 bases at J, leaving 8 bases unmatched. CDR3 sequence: CASSYGTGLGQPQHF. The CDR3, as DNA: TGTGCCAGCAGTTATGGGACAGGGCTTGGACAGCCCCAGCATTTT. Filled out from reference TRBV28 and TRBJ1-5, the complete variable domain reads DVKVTQSSRYLVKRTGEKVFLECVQDMDHENMFWYRQDPGLGLRLIYFSYDVKMKEKGDIPEGYSVSREKKERFSLILESASTNQTSMYLCASSYGTGLGQPQHFGDGTRLSIL.

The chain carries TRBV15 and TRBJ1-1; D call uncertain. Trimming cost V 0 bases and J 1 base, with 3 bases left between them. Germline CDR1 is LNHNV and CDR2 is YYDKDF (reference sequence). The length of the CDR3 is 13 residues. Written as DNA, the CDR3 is TGTGCCACCAGCAGAGATCAGAACACTGAAGCTTTCTTT. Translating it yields CATSRDQNTEAFF.

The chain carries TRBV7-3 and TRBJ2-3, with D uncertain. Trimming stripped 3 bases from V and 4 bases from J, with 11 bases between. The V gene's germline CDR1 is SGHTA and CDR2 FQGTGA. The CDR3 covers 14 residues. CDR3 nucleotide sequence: TGTGCCAGCAGCTTTACAAGGAGCGCAGATACGCAGTATTTT. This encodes CASSFTRSADTQYF. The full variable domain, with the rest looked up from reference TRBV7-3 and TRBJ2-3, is GAGVSQTPSNKVTEKGKYVELRCDPISGHTALYWYRQSLGQGPEFLIYFQGTGAADDSGLPNDRFFAVRPEGSVSTLKIQRTERGDSAVYLCASSFTRSADTQYFGPGTRLTVL.

This CDR3 is CSALPDRVGVNTEAFF. As DNA, the CDR3 is TGCAGCGCCCTCCCGGATCGGGTAGGAGTGAACACTGAAGCTTTCTTT. This chain joins TRBV29-1 and TRBJ1-1; D is uncertain. Germline values: CDR1 SQVTM, CDR2 ANQGSEA. There are 16 residues in the CDR3. V lost 7 bases to trimming and J lost 0 bases, with 21 bases between them.

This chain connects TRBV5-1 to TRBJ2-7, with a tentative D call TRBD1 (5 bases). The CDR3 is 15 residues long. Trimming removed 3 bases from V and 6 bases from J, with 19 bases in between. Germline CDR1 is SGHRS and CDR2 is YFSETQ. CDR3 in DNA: TGCGCCAGCAGCTCAATGGGGTCAGGGCTTGGCGAGCAGTACTTC. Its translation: CASSSMGSGLGEQYF.

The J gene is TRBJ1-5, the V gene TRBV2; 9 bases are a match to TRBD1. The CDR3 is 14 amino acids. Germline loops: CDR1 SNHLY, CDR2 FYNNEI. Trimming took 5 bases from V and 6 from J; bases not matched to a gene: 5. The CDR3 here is CASSLTGGFQPQHF. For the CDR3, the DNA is TGTGCCAGCAGTCTCACAGGGGGCTTTCAGCCCCAGCATTTT.

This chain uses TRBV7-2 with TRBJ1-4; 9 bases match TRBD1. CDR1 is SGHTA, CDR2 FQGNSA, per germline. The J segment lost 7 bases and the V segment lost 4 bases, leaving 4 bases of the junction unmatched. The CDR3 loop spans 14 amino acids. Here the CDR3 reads CASSSGTGTEKLFF. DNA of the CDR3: TGTGCCAGCAGCTCCGGGACAGGGACTGAAAAACTGTTTTTT.

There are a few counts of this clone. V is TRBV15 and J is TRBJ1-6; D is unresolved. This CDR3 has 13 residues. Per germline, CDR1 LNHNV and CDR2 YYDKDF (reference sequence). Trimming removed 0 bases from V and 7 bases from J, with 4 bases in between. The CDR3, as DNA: TGTGCCACCAGCAGAGATCCGAATTCACCCCTCCACTTT. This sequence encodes CATSRDPNSPLHF. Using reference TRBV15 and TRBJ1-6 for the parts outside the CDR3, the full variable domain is DAMVIQNPRYQVTQFGKPVTLSCSQTLNHNVMYWYQQKSSQAPKLLFHYYDKDFNNEADTPDNFQSRRPNTSFCFLDIRSPGLGDTAMYLCATSRDPNSPLHFGNGTRLTVT.

CDR3 nucleotides: TGTGCCATCAGTGACGCGAGGACTAGCAATTACGAGCAGTACTTC. Residues: CAISDARTSNYEQYF. The chain combines TRBV10-3 with TRBJ2-7; 8 bases align to TRBD2. V shed 3 bases, J shed 4 bases, and the junction held 8 bases outside the gene matches. The CDR3 is 15 amino acids. The V gene's germline CDR1 is ENHRY and CDR2 SYGVKD.

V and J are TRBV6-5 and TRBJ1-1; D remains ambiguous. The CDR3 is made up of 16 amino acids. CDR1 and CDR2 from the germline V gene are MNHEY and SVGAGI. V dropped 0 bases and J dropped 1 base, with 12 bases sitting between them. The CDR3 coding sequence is TGTGCCAGCAGTTACTCGATTACTACCACGAACACTGAAGCTTTCTTT. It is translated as CASSYSITTTNTEAFF.

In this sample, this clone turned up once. CDR3 sequence: CASSLGWGRQETQYF. The CDR3 DNA sequence: TGTGCCAGCAGCTTAGGCTGGGGCAGACAAGAGACCCAGTACTTC. This rearrangement joins TRBV13 to TRBJ2-5; TRBD1 is a possible D gene (5 bases). CDR3 size: 15 residues. V was clipped by 0 bases and J by 2 bases, with 10 bases between them. The germline V gene encodes CDR1 PRHDT and CDR2 FYEKMQ (reference sequence).

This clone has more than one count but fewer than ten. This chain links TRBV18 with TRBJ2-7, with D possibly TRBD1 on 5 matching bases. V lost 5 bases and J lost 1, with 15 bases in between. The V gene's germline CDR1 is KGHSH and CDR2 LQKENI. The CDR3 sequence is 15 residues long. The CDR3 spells CASSAYRDSSYEQYF. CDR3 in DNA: TGTGCCAGCTCAGCGTACCGAGACAGTTCCTACGAGCAGTACTTC.

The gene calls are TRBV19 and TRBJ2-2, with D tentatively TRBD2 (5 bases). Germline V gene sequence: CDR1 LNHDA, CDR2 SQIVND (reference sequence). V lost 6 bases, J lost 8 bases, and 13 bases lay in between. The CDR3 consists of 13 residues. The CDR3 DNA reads TGTGCCAGTAGCAACAAGCGGTTTGGGGAGCTGTTTTTT. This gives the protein CASSNKRFGELFF.

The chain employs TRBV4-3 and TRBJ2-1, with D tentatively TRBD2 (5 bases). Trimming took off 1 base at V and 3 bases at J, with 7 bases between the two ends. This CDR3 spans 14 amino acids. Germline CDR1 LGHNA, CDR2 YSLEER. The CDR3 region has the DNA TGCGCCAGCAGCCAAGGCCGGGACTACAATGAGCAGTTCTTC. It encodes CASSQGRDYNEQFF.

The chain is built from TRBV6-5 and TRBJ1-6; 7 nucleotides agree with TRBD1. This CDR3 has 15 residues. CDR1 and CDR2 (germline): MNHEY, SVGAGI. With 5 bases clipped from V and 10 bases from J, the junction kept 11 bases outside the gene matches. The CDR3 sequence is CASSRQGISNSPLHF. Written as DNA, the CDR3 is TGTGCCAGCAGTCGACAGGGAATTAGCAACTCACCCCTCCACTTT.

The CDR3 DNA reads TGTGCCAGCTCACCACCTCAGGTCCAGGGGAACACTGAAGCTTTCTTT. This translates into CASSPPQVQGNTEAFF. The V and J genes are TRBV18 and TRBJ1-1; D is possibly TRBD1 (5 bases). This CDR3 has 16 amino acids. Trimming took off 0 bases at V and 1 base at J, with 12 bases between the two ends. The germline V gene encodes CDR1 KGHSH and CDR2 LQKENI.